This T cell receptor beta chain was profiled in a study of T cells in Graves' hyperthyroidism and ophthalmopathy. Study-level background: Specimen type is peripheral blood, collected at initial diagnosis prior to any treatment.

This clonotype was recorded a few times. Trimming cost V 8 bases and J 4 bases, with 13 bases left between them. This CDR3 region has 12 residues. Germline CDR1 reads GTSNPN; CDR2 reads SVGIG (reference sequence). Clinical symptoms, serum thyroxine, TRAb, thyroid ultrasound and orbital computed tomography established diagnosis. The PBMCs were sourced from fresh peripheral blood (more than 8.5 ml). It was RNA transcripts that yielded the amplified TCR beta CDR3 regions. Carried out on the TCR CDR3, a first-round RT-PCR used the HTBI primer set. TCRdb used MiXCR to reprocess the multiplex PCR reads, holding one entry per CDR3 protein. The data show under 450,000 distinct CDR3 sequences, with approximately 17% seen just once and 34% held by the top ten.

This TCR came from a woman under 40 with Graves' hyperthyroidism that later progressed to Graves' ophthalmopathy. The material sequenced was blood. The chain uses TRBV30 and TRBJ2-3; maybe TRBD1 (5 bases). The CDR3 region is CAAYSGSDTQYF. In DNA, the CDR3 is TGTGCCGCATACTCAGGGTCAGATACGCAGTATTTT.